These 28 T cell receptor beta chains came from one sample sequenced in a study of memory CD4+ T cells and cytomegalovirus serostatus. Here immunoSEQ multiplex PCR was the method, and the copy in TCRdb shows in-frame clones only, minus some. The sample lists around 50,000 clones, 75% to 85% occurring once. Single viable CD3+CD4+CD8-CD45RO+ cells were sorted as the memory CD4+ T cells. Sequencing was done on a sample of memory CD4+ T cells from blood. The receptors were gathered from an adult in good health and CMV-seronegative.

The V and J genes are TRBV29-1 and TRBJ2-2; TRBD2 agrees at 7 bases. CDR3 length equals 15 residues. CDR1 is SQVTM and CDR2 is ANQGSEA in the germline V gene. V trimming: 5 bases; J trimming: 3 bases; junction bases outside the gene matches: 9. The CDR3 here is CSVSRGGRDTGELFF. The CDR3 DNA sequence: TGCAGCGTTTCCCGTGGGGGGAGGGACACCGGGGAGCTGTTTTTT.

The genes are TRBV9 and TRBJ1-2, with TRBD1 matching over 8 bases. The CDR3 contains 16 residues. V lost 5 bases, J lost 4 bases, and 13 bases stayed unmatched. Per germline, CDR1 SGDLS and CDR2 YYNGEE. CDR3 coding DNA: TGTGCCAGCAGTAAGGACCAGGGGGCATTGTCCTATGGCTACACCTTC. Protein sequence: CASSKDQGALSYGYTF.

This clone has a handful of counts. This chain's CDR3 is CASSPRTSSDSEQFF. The CDR3 nucleotides are TGTGCCAGCAGCCCCCGGACTAGTAGTGACTCTGAGCAGTTCTTC. The chain combines TRBV11-2 with TRBJ2-1; 7 bases are a match to TRBD2. The CDR3 covers 15 residues. The germline V gene has CDR1 SGHAT and CDR2 FQNNGV. Trimming removed 5 bases from V and 9 bases from J; junction bases left unmatched: 13.

This clone was recorded a few times. The rearrangement joins TRBV2 to TRBJ1-2; D perhaps matches TRBD1 (5 bases). The CDR3 is 13 residues long. V dropped 2 bases and J dropped 3 bases, with 7 bases sitting between them. Germline V CDR1 and CDR2: SNHLY, FYNNEI. DNA of the CDR3: TGTGCCAGCAGTGAACAGGGTTACTATGGCTACACCTTC. Translation: CASSEQGYYGYTF. The whole variable domain, filled in from reference TRBV2 and TRBJ1-2, reads EPEVTQTPSHQVTQMGQEVILRCVPISNHLYFYWYRQILGQKVEFLVSFYNNEISEKSEIFDDQFSVERPDGSNFTLKIRSTKLEDSAMYFCASSEQGYYGYTFGSGTRLTVV.

This clone appeared once. The DNA of the CDR3 is TGTGCCAGCAGTAGGACTAGCGGGAGAGGGTACAATGAGCAGTTCTTC. Translated: CASSRTSGRGYNEQFF. The chain uses TRBV6-4 and TRBJ2-1, with TRBD2 identical over 13 bases. The CDR3 contains 16 residues. The V segment lost 5 bases and the J segment 4 bases; nucleotides outside the gene matches: 5. Germline CDR1 MRHNA, CDR2 SNTAGT.

The V call is TRBV7-9, the J call TRBJ1-4; D not resolved. V lost 9 bases and J lost 6, with 11 bases in between. From germline, CDR1 is SEHNR and CDR2 FQNEAQ (reference sequence). The CDR3 covers 12 residues. The chain's CDR3 is CASKIGDEKLFF. CDR3 nucleotide sequence: TGTGCCAGTAAAATCGGTGATGAAAAACTGTTTTTT.

The J gene is TRBJ2-1, the V gene TRBV7-8, with D hard to call. The CDR3 loop spans 15 amino acids. V was clipped by 8 bases and J by 2 bases, with 16 bases between them. The V gene's germline CDR1 is SGHVS and CDR2 FQNEAQ. DNA of the CDR3: TGTGCCAGCTCTGAGGTGACGAGACCCTACAATGAGCAGTTCTTC. Translating gives CASSEVTRPYNEQFF.

DNA of the CDR3: TGTGCCAGCGGAGACAGGGCGGGTTACGAGCAGTACTTC. The encoded protein is CASGDRAGYEQYF. This chain links TRBV6-6 with TRBJ2-7, with 7 bases fitting TRBD1. Germline CDR1 reads MNHNY; CDR2 reads SVGAGI (reference sequence). This CDR3 has 13 residues. J lost 4 bases, V lost 8 bases, and 8 bases had no gene match.

The genes are TRBV10-2 and TRBJ2-1; unclear D gene. Germline lookup yields CDR1 WSHSY and CDR2 SAAADI. The CDR3 is made up of 16 amino acids. V dropped 2 bases and J dropped 8 bases, with 19 bases sitting between them. The CDR3 DNA sequence: TGCGCCAGCAGTGAGATACCGGACCAAAAGCGCCATGAGCAGTTCTTC. This translates into CASSEIPDQKRHEQFF.

The gene calls are TRBV30 and TRBJ2-3; no clear D gene. The CDR3 has 14 residues. Germline lookup yields CDR1 GTSNPN and CDR2 SVGIG (reference sequence). V shed 2 bases and J shed 0 bases, with 9 bases lying between them. The CDR3 region is CAWSPQPSTDTQYF. CDR3 coding DNA: TGTGCCTGGAGTCCCCAACCGAGCACAGATACGCAGTATTTT.

This clone showed up just a few times. The J gene is TRBJ1-2, the V gene TRBV7-2, with 8 nucleotides matching TRBD1. The CDR3 covers 15 residues. The germline V gene encodes CDR1 SGHTA and CDR2 FQGNSA. V was pared by 5 bases and J by 2 bases, with 7 bases of the junction left unmatched. CDR3: CASSPRQGSNYGYTF. The DNA for the CDR3 is TGTGCCAGCAGCCCCCGACAGGGGTCCAACTATGGCTACACCTTC.

This sequence joins TRBV10-2 and TRBJ1-2, with 8 bases fitting TRBD1. The CDR3 spans 13 residues. The germline V gene encodes CDR1 WSHSY and CDR2 SAAADI. The ends lost 3 bases at V and 4 bases at J; junction bases unmatched: 1. In nucleotides, the CDR3 is TGCGCCAGCAGTGAAGACAGGGGCTATGGCTACACCTTC. Translating gives CASSEDRGYGYTF.

This sequence joins TRBV28 and TRBJ2-5, with a weak D call TRBD1 (6 bases). Germline values: CDR1 MDHEN, CDR2 SYDVKM. This CDR3 is 15 amino acids long. Trimming removed 2 bases from V and 2 bases from J, with 12 bases in between. CDR3 in DNA: TGTGCCAGCAGTTTAGTACAGGGTTGGCAAGAGACCCAGTACTTC. This sequence encodes CASSLVQGWQETQYF.

CDR3 sequence (DNA): TGTGCCAGCTCACCAGATAAACAAGAGACCCAGTACTTC. Protein product: CASSPDKQETQYF. This chain links TRBV18 with TRBJ2-5; D remains ambiguous. Germline loops: CDR1 KGHSH, CDR2 LQKENI. Trimming pared 2 bases from V and 2 bases from J, leaving 6 bases between. The CDR3 has 13 amino acids.

The rearrangement uses TRBV27 and TRBJ1-5, with 10 bases matching TRBD1. This CDR3 comprises 17 residues. Germline CDR1 reads MNHEY; CDR2 reads SMNVEV (reference sequence). Trimming took 1 base from V and 7 from J; bases not matched to a gene: 10. CDR3: CASSLYTTGGAGQPQHF. CDR3 sequence (DNA): TGTGCCAGCAGTTTATACACGACAGGGGGCGCGGGACAGCCCCAGCATTTT.

This sequence joins TRBV30 and TRBJ1-2; weak D call: TRBD1 (6 bases). The CDR3 contains 18 residues. V was shortened by 0 bases and J by 3 bases, with 23 bases between the two germline ends. Germline loops: CDR1 GTSNPN, CDR2 SVGIG (reference sequence). The CDR3: CAWSVFGGTLSQDYGYTF. CDR3 bases: TGTGCCTGGAGTGTATTTGGAGGGACATTAAGTCAGGACTATGGCTACACCTTC.

The chain has TRBV30 and TRBJ2-7; 9 bases agree with TRBD2. The CDR3 length is 14 residues. CDR1 and CDR2 from the germline V gene are GTSNPN and SVGIG (reference sequence). The ends lost 0 bases at V and 5 bases at J; junction bases unmatched: 5. The CDR3 reads CAWSVSSGTHEQYF. The CDR3 DNA is TGTGCCTGGAGTGTCTCTAGCGGGACACACGAGCAGTACTTC.

V usage is TRBV2 and J usage is TRBJ2-2; D is possibly TRBD1 (6 bases). The CDR3 spans 16 residues. V lost 6 bases to trimming and J lost 0 bases, with 14 bases between them. The germline CDR1 and CDR2 sequences are SNHLY and FYNNEI. CDR3 amino acids: CASRRTEGANTGELFF. The CDR3 DNA follows: TGTGCCAGCAGGAGGACAGAAGGGGCGAACACCGGGGAGCTGTTTTTT.

CDR3 nucleotides: TGCGCCAGCAGCTTGGAAACAGTAGCCAAAAACATTCAGTACTTC. This translates into CASSLETVAKNIQYF. This rearrangement joins TRBV5-1 to TRBJ2-4; D gene unclear. Per germline, CDR1 SGHRS and CDR2 YFSETQ. The V end was cut by 0 bases, the J end by 0 bases, with 7 bases between. The CDR3 has 15 residues.

The chain couples TRBV23-1 to TRBJ1-5, with D possibly TRBD1 on 5 matching bases. TRBV23-1 is an ORF; its function is uncertain. V shed 3 bases and J shed 3 bases, with 15 bases lying between them. The CDR3 sequence is 16 residues long. CDR3 protein: CASSHREQHHNQPQHF. CDR3 bases: TGCGCCAGCAGTCACAGGGAACAGCACCACAATCAGCCCCAGCATTTT.

V usage is TRBV5-4 and J usage is TRBJ2-3; TRBD2 is a possible D gene (5 bases). Trimming removed 4 bases at V and 2 bases at J, with 11 bases between. This CDR3 has 14 amino acids. CDR1 and CDR2 from the germline V gene are SGHNT and YYREEE (reference sequence). CDR3 residues: CASSPAGPTDTQYF. CDR3 nucleotide sequence: TGTGCCAGCAGCCCGGCGGGCCCCACAGATACGCAGTATTTT.

The rearrangement links TRBV19 to TRBJ2-7; 7 bases are shared with TRBD2. CDR1 LNHDA and CDR2 SQIVND come from the germline V gene (reference sequence). The V gene end was trimmed by 3 bases and the J gene end by 1 base; junction bases not matched to a gene: 6. The CDR3 length is 15 residues. CDR3 protein: CASSIAAGPSYEQYF. DNA of the CDR3: TGTGCCAGTAGTATCGCAGCGGGGCCGTCCTACGAGCAGTACTTC. The complete variable domain, with remaining parts taken from reference TRBV19 and TRBJ2-7, reads DGGITQSPKYLFRKEGQNVTLSCEQNLNHDAMYWYRQDPGQGLRLIYYSQIVNDFQKGDIAEGYSVSREKKESFPLTVTSAQKNPTAFYLCASSIAAGPSYEQYFGPGTRLTVT.

This sequence joins TRBV6-1 and TRBJ2-1; 10 nucleotides align to TRBD2. Germline V gives CDR1 MNHNS, CDR2 SASEGT. The trim removed 2 bases at V and 6 bases at J, leaving 7 bases unmatched. CDR3 length: 16 residues. CDR3: CASSENRGLAANEQFF. The CDR3 bases are TGTGCCAGCAGTGAAAATAGAGGACTAGCGGCCAATGAGCAGTTCTTC.

This rearrangement joins TRBV9 to TRBJ1-4; D gene uncertain. Trimming shortened V by 7 bases and J by 7 bases, and 14 bases separated the two germline ends. There are 13 residues in the CDR3. Germline lookup yields CDR1 SGDLS and CDR2 YYNGEE. The CDR3 region has the DNA TGTGCCAGCGGTACAGCGAAGGGTGAAAAACTGTTTTTT. As protein: CASGTAKGEKLFF. Full variable domain (remainder filled in from reference TRBV9 and TRBJ1-4): DSGVTQTPKHLITATGQRVTLRCSPRSGDLSVYWYQQSLDQGLQFLIQYYNGEERAKGNILERFSAQQFPDLHSELNLSSLELGDSALYFCASGTAKGEKLFFGSGTQLSVL.

V gene TRBV21-1 combines with J gene TRBJ2-2; the D segment call TRBD2 is taken from the table without a DNA check. TRBV21-1 is labeled a pseudogene. This CDR3 has 17 residues. In nucleotides, the CDR3 is TGTGCCAGCAGCAAAGGGAGGGAGACAGCGAACACCGGGGAGCTGTTTTTT. This sequence encodes CASSKGRETANTGELFF.

This chain uses TRBV7-2 with TRBJ1-5, with a weak D call TRBD1 (5 bases). The CDR3 consists of 15 residues. V lost 5 bases to trimming and J lost 5 bases, with 16 bases between them. In germline, CDR1 is SGHTA, CDR2 FQGNSA. In nucleotides, the CDR3 is TGTGCCAGCAGCCATGACAGTAATTACGATCAGCCCCAGCATTTT. Its translation is CASSHDSNYDQPQHF.

The chain employs TRBV4-1 and TRBJ2-6, with a tentative D call TRBD2 (5 bases). CDR3 length: 16 amino acids. Germline V gene data show CDR1 as MGHRA and CDR2 as YSYEKL. Between the trimmed V and J ends, which lost 3 bases and 1 base, there was a span of 10 bases. In DNA, the CDR3 is TGCGCCAGCAGCCATATTGGGAGTTCTGGGGCCAACGTCCTGACTTTC. The encoded protein is CASSHIGSSGANVLTF.

This chain connects TRBV28 to TRBJ2-7, with 10 bases aligning to TRBD2. The CDR3 is 15 residues long. The junction had 8 bases not matched to a gene; V was cut back by 4 bases and J by 5 bases. Germline-derived CDR1 and CDR2 are MDHEN and SYDVKM. CDR3 DNA sequence: TGTGCCAGCAGTTCGGGAGCGGGAGGGAGAAACGAGCAGTACTTC. Amino acid sequence: CASSSGAGGRNEQYF.